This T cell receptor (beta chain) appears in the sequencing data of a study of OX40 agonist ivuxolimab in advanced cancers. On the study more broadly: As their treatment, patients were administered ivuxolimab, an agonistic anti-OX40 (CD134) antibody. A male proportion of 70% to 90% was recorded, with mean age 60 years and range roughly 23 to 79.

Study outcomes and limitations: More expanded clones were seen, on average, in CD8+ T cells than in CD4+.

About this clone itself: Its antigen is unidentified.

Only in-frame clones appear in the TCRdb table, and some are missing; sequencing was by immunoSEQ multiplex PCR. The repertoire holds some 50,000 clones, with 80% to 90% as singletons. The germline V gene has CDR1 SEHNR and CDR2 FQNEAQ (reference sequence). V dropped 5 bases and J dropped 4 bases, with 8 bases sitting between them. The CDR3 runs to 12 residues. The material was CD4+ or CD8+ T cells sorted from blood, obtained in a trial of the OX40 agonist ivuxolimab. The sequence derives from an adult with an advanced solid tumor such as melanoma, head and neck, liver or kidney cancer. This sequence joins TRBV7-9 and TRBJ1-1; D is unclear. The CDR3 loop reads CASSHEGTEAFF. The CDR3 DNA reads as TGTGCCAGCAGCCACGAGGGCACTGAAGCTTTCTTT.